Presented here are 4 T cell receptor beta chains from one specimen sequenced in a study of shared clonotypes between healthy human individuals. Generated by immunoSEQ multiplex PCR, the TCRdb table keeps only in-frame clones and is missing some. The table includes 1,500,000 or so clones, 95% to 97% detected once. The specimen sequenced was naive CD4+ T cells sorted from blood. Subset given: CD45RA+ positively selected. Receptor source: a man aged 25-45 years in good health.

A single count supports this clone. The chain is built from TRBV20-1 and TRBJ1-2, with D unclear. V lost 6 bases and J 5 bases, leaving 10 bases between the germline ends. Germline assignment: CDR1 DFQATT and CDR2 SNEGSKA (reference sequence). The CDR3 covers 11 residues. This chain's CDR3 is CSALWSYGYTF. The CDR3 DNA follows: TGCAGTGCGCTGTGGTCATATGGCTACACCTTC.

This clone was detected only once. The V call is TRBV12-2, the J call TRBJ2-3; the table's D call TRBD2 went unverified against the DNA. TRBV12-2 is labeled a pseudogene. This CDR3 spans 17 amino acids. CDR3 DNA sequence: TGTGCAAGTCGCTTCAGGACCCGGGACTGCCACACAGATACGCAGTATTTT. This codes for CASRFRTRDCHTDTQYF.

The J gene is TRBJ2-7, the V gene TRBV21-1; TRBD1, the table's D call, was not compared with the DNA. TRBV21-1 is noted as a pseudogene. The CDR3 has 16 amino acids. CDR3 sequence: CASSKPSEGQPYEQYF. The CDR3 region has the DNA TGTGCCAGCAGCAAGCCCTCCGAAGGACAGCCCTACGAGCAGTACTTC.

The V and J genes are TRBV7-6 and TRBJ2-1, with D perhaps given as TRBD1 or TRBD2 (5 bases each). V was shortened by 2 bases and J by 9 bases, with 8 bases between the two germline ends. This CDR3 has 12 amino acids. Germline assignment: CDR1 SGHVS and CDR2 FNYEAQ. Here the CDR3 reads CASSLTRGEQFF. The CDR3 DNA is TGTGCCAGCAGCTTAACTAGGGGTGAGCAGTTCTTC.